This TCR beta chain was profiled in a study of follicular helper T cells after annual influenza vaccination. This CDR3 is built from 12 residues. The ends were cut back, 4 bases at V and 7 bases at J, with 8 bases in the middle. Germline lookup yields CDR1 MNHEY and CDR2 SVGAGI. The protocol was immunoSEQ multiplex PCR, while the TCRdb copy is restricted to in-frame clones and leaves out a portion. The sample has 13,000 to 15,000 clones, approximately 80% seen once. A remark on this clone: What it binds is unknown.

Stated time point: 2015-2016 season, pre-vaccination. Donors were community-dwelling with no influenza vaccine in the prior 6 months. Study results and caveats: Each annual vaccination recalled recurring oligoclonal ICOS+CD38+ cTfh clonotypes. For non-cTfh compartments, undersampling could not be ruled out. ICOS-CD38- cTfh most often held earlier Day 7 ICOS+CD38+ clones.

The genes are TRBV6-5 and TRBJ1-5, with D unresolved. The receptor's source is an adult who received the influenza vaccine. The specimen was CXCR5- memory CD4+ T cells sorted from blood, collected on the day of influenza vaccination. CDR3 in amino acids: CASSFVGQPQHF. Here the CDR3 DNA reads TGTGCCAGCAGTTTCGTAGGGCAGCCCCAGCATTTT.